The rows below give T cell receptor beta chains drawn from one sample of a study of T cells after yellow fever vaccination. One entry per CDR3 protein, called by TCRdb with MiXCR from the 5' RACE reads. The sample yields a few hundred thousand distinct CDR3 sequences, around 8.1% seen once. The specimen comprised PBMCs, sampled 35 to 50 days after the first yellow fever vaccination. All receptors come from a man younger than 35 who received the YFV17D yellow fever vaccine. Each CDR3 is given without its conserved first and last residue. A D gene is named only where the DNA matches it firmly.

TRBD2	TRBV5-1	TRBJ2-1	ASSLLGLAGGYEQF
-	TRBV5-1	TRBJ2-1	ASSFSQSDYNEQF
-	TRBV5-1	TRBJ1-1	ASFLGGLNTEAF
TRBD1	TRBV6-1	TRBJ1-6	ASTPRTGGDSPLH
-	TRBV9	TRBJ1-1	ASSVAWSTEAF
-	TRBV5-4	TRBJ1-1	ASSLKGVGDTEAF
-	TRBV5-1	TRBJ2-5	ASSFDSRDQETQY
-	TRBV7-9	TRBJ1-2	ASTHTGFTANYGYT
-	TRBV5-1	TRBJ1-1	ASSLAVQGGTEAF
-	TRBV6-2/TRBV6-3	TRBJ1-2	ATRDSPYGYT